The clone carrying this TCR beta chain was counted between two and nine times. Constant-region reverse primers amplified full-length variable regions, followed by semi-nested Nested Universal Primer A PCR. TCRdb passed the 5' RACE reads through MiXCR, listing each CDR3 protein once. Altogether 62,000 or so distinct CDR3 sequences are present, 26% being singletons, with the ten largest covering roughly 2.2%. Treg sorting used a CD4+CD25+CD127-/low gate. The CDR3 loop spans 13 amino acids. Germline CDR1 LNHNV, CDR2 YYDKDF (reference sequence). Deletions cut 0 bases from V and 5 bases from J, with 7 bases between.

The sample was tumor-infiltrating Tregs sorted from the breast tumor. V usage is TRBV15 and J usage is TRBJ2-5; D might be TRBD1 (6 bases). The receptor was derived from a female donor with breast cancer. DNA of the CDR3: TGTGCCACCAGCAGAGATCAGGGGGAGACCCAGTACTTC. Amino acid sequence: CATSRDQGETQYF.